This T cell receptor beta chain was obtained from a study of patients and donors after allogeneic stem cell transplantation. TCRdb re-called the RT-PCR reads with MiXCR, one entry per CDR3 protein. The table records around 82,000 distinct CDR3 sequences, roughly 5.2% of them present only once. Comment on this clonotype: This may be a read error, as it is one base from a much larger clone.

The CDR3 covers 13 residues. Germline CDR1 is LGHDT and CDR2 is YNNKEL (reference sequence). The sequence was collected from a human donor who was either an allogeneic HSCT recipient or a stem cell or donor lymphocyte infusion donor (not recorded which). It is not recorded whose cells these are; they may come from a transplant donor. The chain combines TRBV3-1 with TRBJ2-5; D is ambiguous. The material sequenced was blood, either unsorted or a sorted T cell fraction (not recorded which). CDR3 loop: CSSSRLDLWVQYF. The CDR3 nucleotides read TGTTCCAGCAGCCGATTGGACCTGTGGGTCCAGTACTTC.